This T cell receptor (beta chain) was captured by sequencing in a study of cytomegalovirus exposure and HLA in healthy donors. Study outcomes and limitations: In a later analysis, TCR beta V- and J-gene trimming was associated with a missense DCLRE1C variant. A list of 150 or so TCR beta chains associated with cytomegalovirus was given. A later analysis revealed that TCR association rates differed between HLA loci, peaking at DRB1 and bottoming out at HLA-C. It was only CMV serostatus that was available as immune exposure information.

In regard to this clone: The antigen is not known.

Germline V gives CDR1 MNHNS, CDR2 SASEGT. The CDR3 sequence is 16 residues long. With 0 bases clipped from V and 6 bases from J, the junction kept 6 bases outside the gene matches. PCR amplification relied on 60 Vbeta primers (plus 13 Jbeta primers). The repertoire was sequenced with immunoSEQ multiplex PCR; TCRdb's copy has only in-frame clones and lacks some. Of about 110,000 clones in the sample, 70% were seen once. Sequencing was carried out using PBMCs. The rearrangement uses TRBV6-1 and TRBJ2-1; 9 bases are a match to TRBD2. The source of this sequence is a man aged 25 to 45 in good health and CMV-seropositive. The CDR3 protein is CASSEAKTSGFNEQFF. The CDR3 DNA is TGTGCCAGCAGTGAAGCTAAGACTAGCGGCTTCAATGAGCAGTTCTTC.